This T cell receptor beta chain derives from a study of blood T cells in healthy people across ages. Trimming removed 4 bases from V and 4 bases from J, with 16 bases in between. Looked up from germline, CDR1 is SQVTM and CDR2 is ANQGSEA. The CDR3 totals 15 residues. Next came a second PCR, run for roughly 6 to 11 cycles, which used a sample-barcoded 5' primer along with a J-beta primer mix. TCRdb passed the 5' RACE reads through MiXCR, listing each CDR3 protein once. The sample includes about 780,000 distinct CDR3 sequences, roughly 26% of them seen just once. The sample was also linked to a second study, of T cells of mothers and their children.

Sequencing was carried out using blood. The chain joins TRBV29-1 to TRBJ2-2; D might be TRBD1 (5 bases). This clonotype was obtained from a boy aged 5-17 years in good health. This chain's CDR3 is CSVVLADSTTGELFF. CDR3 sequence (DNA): TGCAGCGTTGTTTTGGCTGACAGCACCACCGGGGAGCTGTTTTTT.